The next 10 T cell receptor beta chains were all read from a single sample in a study of blood T cell repertoires in COVID-19. TCRdb keeps only in-frame clones here, not all; method: immunoSEQ multiplex PCR. The profile covers 120,000 to 150,000 clones, with about four fifths appearing a single time and roughly 1.5% taken by the ten largest. The sequenced material came from peripheral blood. The receptors come from a human donor in a cohort sampled during active COVID-19.

The CDR3 coding sequence is TGTGCCAGCAGTCAGATCTACAGGGATGGGGCAGATACGCAGTATTTT. This codes for CASSQIYRDGADTQYF. The rearrangement joins TRBV2 to TRBJ2-3; a possible D gene is TRBD1 (6 bases). The length of the CDR3 is 16 residues. Per germline, CDR1 SNHLY and CDR2 FYNNEI. V was shortened by 5 bases and J by 4 bases, with 19 bases between the two germline ends.

The chain uses TRBV19 and TRBJ1-5; D perhaps matches TRBD1 (6 bases). This CDR3 is built from 15 residues. The germline V and J ends were trimmed by 5 bases and 7 bases, with 18 bases remaining between them. Germline loops: CDR1 LNHDA, CDR2 SQIVND (reference sequence). The CDR3 here is CASSLGEGGYQPQHF. The CDR3 DNA sequence: TGTGCCAGTAGTCTTGGGGAGGGGGGGTACCAGCCCCAGCATTTT.

This rearrangement joins TRBV19 to TRBJ2-3, with D tentatively TRBD2 (6 bases). CDR3 length: 16 residues. Germline V lookup: CDR1 LNHDA, CDR2 SQIVND (reference sequence). Trimming took 5 bases from V and 3 from J, leaving 18 bases between them. The CDR3 loop is CASSVAPVGGTDTQYF. DNA of the CDR3: TGTGCCAGTAGTGTAGCCCCTGTGGGAGGAACAGATACGCAGTATTTT.

The CDR3 is CASSSRQGYYNEQFF. DNA for the CDR3: TGTGCCAGCAGCTCCCGGCAGGGGTACTACAATGAGCAGTTCTTC. J is TRBJ2-1 and V is TRBV7-2; D is possibly TRBD1 (6 bases). Trimming shortened V by 4 bases and J by 3 bases, and 13 bases separated the two germline ends. Looked up from germline, CDR1 is SGHTA and CDR2 is FQGNSA. This CDR3 has 15 amino acids. The full variable domain, completed using reference TRBV7-2 and TRBJ2-1, is GAGVSQSPSNKVTEKGKDVELRCDPISGHTALYWYRQSLGQGLEFLIYFQGNSAPDKSGLPSDRFSAERTGGSVSTLTIQRTQQEDSAVYLCASSSRQGYYNEQFFGPGTRLTVL.

The rearrangement uses TRBV7-2 and TRBJ1-5; 7 nucleotides line up with TRBD1. Germline V gene lookup returns CDR1 SGHTA and CDR2 FQGNSA. V lost 5 bases to trimming and J lost 1 base; unmatched junction nucleotides: 2. The CDR3 length is 14 residues. The CDR3 nucleotides are TGTGCCAGCAGCAAACAGGGGAGCAATCAGCCCCAGCATTTT. It encodes CASSKQGSNQPQHF.

This clone occurred once. The chain joins TRBV29-1 to TRBJ1-2; 7 nucleotides align to TRBD1. The CDR3 runs 15 residues. Germline CDR1 reads SQVTM; CDR2 reads ANQGSEA. V trimming: 7 bases; J trimming: 0 bases; junction bases outside the gene matches: 11. In nucleotides, the CDR3 is TGCAGCGCACGGGACAGCCTAGTTACTAACTATGGCTACACCTTC. Translating it yields CSARDSLVTNYGYTF.

The rearrangement uses TRBV7-9 and TRBJ2-1; D not resolved. The CDR3 has 15 amino acids. CDR1 and CDR2 from the germline V gene are SEHNR and FQNEAQ (reference sequence). Trimming shortened V by 2 bases and J by 7 bases, and 15 bases separated the two germline ends. The CDR3 DNA reads TGTGCCAGCAGCTTAATGGGCCCCCCTCTGAATGAGCAGTTCTTC. This sequence encodes CASSLMGPPLNEQFF.

The rearrangement joins TRBV27 to TRBJ2-1; 10 bases are a match to TRBD1. The CDR3 totals 16 residues. Germline V gives CDR1 MNHEY, CDR2 SMNVEV (reference sequence). V lost 4 bases, J lost 5 bases, and 8 bases stayed unmatched. In nucleotides, the CDR3 is TGTGCCAGCAGTTCGCCGTGGACAGGGGGGAACAATGAGCAGTTCTTC. Residues: CASSSPWTGGNNEQFF.

The gene calls are TRBV4-3 and TRBJ1-2; the D is unclear. This CDR3 comprises 16 residues. Germline V CDR1 and CDR2: LGHNA, YSLEER. V dropped 1 base and J dropped 8 bases, with 20 bases sitting between them. CDR3: CASSQGREGNLRGYTF. In DNA form, the CDR3 reads TGCGCCAGCAGCCAAGGGAGGGAGGGAAATTTGCGCGGCTACACCTTC.

The rearrangement joins TRBV18 to TRBJ1-1, with D hard to call. V was pared by 3 bases and J by 7 bases, with 21 bases between. The germline gives CDR1 KGHSH, CDR2 LQKENI. This CDR3 contains 16 residues. The CDR3 sequence is CASSPREIATTNEAFF. CDR3 DNA: TGTGCCAGCTCACCTAGGGAGATCGCAACCACCAATGAAGCTTTCTTT.